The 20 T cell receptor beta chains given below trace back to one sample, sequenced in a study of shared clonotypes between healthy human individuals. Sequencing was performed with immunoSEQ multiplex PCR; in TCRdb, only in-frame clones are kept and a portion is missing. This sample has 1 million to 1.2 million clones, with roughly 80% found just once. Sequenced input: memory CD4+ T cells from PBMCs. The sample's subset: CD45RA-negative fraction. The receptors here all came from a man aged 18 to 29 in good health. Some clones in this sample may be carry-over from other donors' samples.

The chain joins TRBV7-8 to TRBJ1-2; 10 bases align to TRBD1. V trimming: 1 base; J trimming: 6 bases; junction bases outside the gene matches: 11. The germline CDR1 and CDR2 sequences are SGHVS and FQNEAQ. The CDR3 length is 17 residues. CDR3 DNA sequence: TGTGCCAGCAGCTTAGGACCGACAGGGGGCCGATTCGATGGCTACACCTTC. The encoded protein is CASSLGPTGGRFDGYTF.

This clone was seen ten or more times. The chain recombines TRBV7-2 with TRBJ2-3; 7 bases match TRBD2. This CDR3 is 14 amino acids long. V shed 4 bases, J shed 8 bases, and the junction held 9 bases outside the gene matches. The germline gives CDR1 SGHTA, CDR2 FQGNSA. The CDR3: CASSSGQPGGTQYF. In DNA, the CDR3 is TGTGCCAGCAGCTCTGGCCAGCCGGGAGGTACGCAGTATTTT. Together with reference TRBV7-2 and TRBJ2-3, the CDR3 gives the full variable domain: GAGVSQSPSNKVTEKGKDVELRCDPISGHTALYWYRQSLGQGLEFLIYFQGNSAPDKSGLPSDRFSAERTGGSVSTLTIQRTQQEDSAVYLCASSSGQPGGTQYFGPGTRLTVL.

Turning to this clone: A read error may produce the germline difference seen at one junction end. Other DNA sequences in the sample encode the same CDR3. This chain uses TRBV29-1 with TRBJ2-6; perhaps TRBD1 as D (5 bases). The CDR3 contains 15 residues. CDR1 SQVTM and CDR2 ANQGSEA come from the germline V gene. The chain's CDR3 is CSVEWLNSGANVLTF. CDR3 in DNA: TGCAGCGTTGAGTGGCTCAACTCTGGGGCCAACGTCCTGACCTTC.

CDR3 in amino acids: CASSRGGPDYEQYF. The CDR3 DNA sequence: TGTGCCAGCAGCCGCGGGGGGCCTGACTACGAGCAGTACTTC. J is TRBJ2-7 and V is TRBV6-5; 8 bases are a match to TRBD2. J gave up 3 bases and V 6 bases, and 7 bases lay outside the gene matches. Germline CDR1 MNHEY, CDR2 SVGAGI. The CDR3 has 14 residues.

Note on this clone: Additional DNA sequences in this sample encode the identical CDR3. The chain's CDR3 is CASSPSGNTIYF. DNA for the CDR3: TGCGCCTCCTCGCCCTCTGGAAACACCATATATTTT. The chain has TRBV5-1 and TRBJ1-3; D unresolved. Trimming pared 10 bases from V and 0 bases from J, leaving 8 bases between. CDR3 length equals 12 residues. Germline CDR1 SGHRS, CDR2 YFSETQ.

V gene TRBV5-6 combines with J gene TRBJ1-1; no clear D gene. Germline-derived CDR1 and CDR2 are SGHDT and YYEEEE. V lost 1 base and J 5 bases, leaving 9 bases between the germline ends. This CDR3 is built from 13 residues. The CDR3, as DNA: TGTGCCAGCAGCTTGAGTCTTGGGACTGAAGCTTTCTTT. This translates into CASSLSLGTEAFF. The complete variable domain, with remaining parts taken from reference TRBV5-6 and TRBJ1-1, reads DAGVTQSPTHLIKTRGQQVTLRCSPKSGHDTVSWYQQALGQGPQFIFQYYEEEERQRGNFPDRFSGHQFPNYSSELNVNALLLGDSALYLCASSLSLGTEAFFGQGTRLTVV.

CDR3 bases: TGCGCCAGCAGCTTGGTATCCCCAGGGAACACCGGGGAGCTGTTTTTT. It specifies CASSLVSPGNTGELFF. The chain joins TRBV5-1 to TRBJ2-2; D not certain. This CDR3 comprises 16 residues. The germline gives CDR1 SGHRS, CDR2 YFSETQ. Trimming shortened V by 0 bases and J by 1 base, and 10 bases separated the two germline ends.

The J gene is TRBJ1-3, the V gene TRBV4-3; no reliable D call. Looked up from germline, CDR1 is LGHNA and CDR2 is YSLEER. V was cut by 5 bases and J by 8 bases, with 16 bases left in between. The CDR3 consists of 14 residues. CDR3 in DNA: TGCGCCAGCAGCTCCTCGACCCAGAGGGACACCATATATTTT. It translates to CASSSSTQRDTIYF.

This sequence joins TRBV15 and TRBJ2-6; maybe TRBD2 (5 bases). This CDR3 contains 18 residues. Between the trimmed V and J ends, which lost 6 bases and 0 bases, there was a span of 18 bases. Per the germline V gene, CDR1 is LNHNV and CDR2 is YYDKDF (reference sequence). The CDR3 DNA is TGTGCCACCAGGAGGGCTGGACTCCGCCCCTCTGGGGCCAACGTCCTGACTTTC. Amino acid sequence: CATRRAGLRPSGANVLTF.

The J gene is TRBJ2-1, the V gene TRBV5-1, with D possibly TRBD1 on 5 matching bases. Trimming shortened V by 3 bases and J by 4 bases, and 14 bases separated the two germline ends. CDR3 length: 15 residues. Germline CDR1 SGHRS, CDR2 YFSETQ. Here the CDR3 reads CASSSRVGLYNEQFF. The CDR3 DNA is TGCGCCAGCAGCTCCAGGGTGGGCCTTTACAATGAGCAGTTCTTC.

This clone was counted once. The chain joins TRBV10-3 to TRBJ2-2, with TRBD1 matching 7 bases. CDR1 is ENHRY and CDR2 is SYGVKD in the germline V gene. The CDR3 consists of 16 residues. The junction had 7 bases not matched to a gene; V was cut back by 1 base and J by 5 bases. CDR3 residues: CAISEFGTVVTGELFF. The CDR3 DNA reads TGTGCCATCAGTGAGTTCGGGACAGTGGTTACCGGGGAGCTGTTTTTT.

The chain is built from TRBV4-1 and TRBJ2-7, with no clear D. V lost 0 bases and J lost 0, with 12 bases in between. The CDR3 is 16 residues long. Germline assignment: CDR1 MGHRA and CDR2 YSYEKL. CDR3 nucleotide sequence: TGCGCCAGCAGCCAAGATCCAAGGGATCCCTCCTACGAGCAGTACTTC. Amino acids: CASSQDPRDPSYEQYF.

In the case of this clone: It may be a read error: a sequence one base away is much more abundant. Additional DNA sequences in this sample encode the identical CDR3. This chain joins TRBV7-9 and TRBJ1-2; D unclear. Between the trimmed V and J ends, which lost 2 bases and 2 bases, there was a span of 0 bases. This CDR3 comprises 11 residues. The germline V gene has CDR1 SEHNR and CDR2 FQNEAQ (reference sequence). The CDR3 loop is CASSLNYGYTF. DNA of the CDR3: TGTGCCAGCAGCTTAAACTATGGCTACACCTTC.

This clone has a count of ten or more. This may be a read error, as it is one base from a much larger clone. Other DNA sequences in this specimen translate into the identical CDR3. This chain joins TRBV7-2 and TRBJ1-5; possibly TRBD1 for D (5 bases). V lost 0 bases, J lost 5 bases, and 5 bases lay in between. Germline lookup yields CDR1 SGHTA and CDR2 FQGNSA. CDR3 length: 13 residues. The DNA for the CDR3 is TGTGCCAGCAGCTTAGCGGGGGATCAGCCCCAGCATTTT. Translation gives CASSLAGDQPQHF.

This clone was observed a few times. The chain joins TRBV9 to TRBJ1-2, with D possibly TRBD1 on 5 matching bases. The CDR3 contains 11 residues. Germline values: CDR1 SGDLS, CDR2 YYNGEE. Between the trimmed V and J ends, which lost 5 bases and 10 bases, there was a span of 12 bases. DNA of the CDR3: TGTGCCAGCAGGACGGGACTGTCCTACACCTTC. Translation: CASRTGLSYTF.

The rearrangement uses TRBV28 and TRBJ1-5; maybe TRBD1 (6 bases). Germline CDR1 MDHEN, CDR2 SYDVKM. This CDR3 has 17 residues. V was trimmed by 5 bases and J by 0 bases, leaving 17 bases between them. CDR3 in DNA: TGTGCCAGCAGTCCAGCTAGGGGGTACTCTAGCAATCAGCCCCAGCATTTT. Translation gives CASSPARGYSSNQPQHF.

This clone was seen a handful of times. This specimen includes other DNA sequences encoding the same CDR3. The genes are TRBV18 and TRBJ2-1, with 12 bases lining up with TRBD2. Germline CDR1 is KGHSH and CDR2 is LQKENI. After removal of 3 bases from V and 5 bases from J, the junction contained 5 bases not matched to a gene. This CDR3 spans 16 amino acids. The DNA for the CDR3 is TGTGCCAGCTCACCCCCCCGACTAGCGGGGGACAATGAGCAGTTCTTC. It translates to CASSPPRLAGDNEQFF.

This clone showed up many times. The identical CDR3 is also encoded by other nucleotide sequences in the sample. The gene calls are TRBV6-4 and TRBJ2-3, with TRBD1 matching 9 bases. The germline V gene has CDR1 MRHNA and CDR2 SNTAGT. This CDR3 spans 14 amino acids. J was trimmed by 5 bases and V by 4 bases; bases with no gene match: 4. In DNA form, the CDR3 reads TGTGCCAGCAGTGCACAGGGGGCGCAAGATACGCAGTATTTT. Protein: CASSAQGAQDTQYF.

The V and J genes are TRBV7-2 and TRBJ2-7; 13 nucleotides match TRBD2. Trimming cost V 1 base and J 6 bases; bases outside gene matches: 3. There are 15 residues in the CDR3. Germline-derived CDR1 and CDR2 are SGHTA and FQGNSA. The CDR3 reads CASSLGLAGGGEQYF. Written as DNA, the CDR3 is TGTGCCAGCAGCTTAGGACTAGCGGGAGGCGGCGAGCAGTACTTC.

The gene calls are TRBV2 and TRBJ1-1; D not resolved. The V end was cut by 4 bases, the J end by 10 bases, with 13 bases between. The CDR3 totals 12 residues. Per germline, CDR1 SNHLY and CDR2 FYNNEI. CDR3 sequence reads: CASSVEREGAFF. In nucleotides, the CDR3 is TGTGCCAGCAGTGTCGAGAGGGAGGGAGCTTTCTTT.